These T cell receptor beta chains were read from a single sample in a study of blood T cell repertoires in COVID-19. Profiling relied on immunoSEQ multiplex PCR, and the TCRdb table lists in-frame clones only, not all of them. In the table there are around 250,000 clones, 80% to 95% of which are singletons. Input material: PBMCs or T cells enriched from blood (not recorded which). Source of these receptors: a man in his forties who had been exposed to COVID-19. The CDR3 runs from the conserved cysteine through the conserved F or W. The D gene is left open where the match is weak. The listing skips clone size in some rows; elsewhere it reads once, few, many or a size class.

NA,TRBJ2-3,TRBV5-1,NA,TGCGCCAGCAGCTTGGAAGTCCGGGAGAGGGGCACAGATACGCAGTATTTT,CASSLEVRERGTDTQYF
NA,TRBJ2-5,TRBV28,TRBD2,TGTGCCAGCAGACAAGGACTAGCGGGAAAGCCCCAGTACTTC,CASRQGLAGKPQYF
NA,TRBJ1-1,TRBV5-4,NA,TGTGCCAGCAGCTGGGCGGGGGCGAACACTGAAGCTTTCTTT,CASSWAGANTEAFF
NA,TRBJ2-3,TRBV5-1,TRBD2,TGCGCCAGCAGCTCTGGGACTAGCGCTGCCTTGGCAGATACGCAGTATTTT,CASSSGTSAALADTQYF
NA,TRBJ2-3,TRBV5-4,NA,TGTGCCAGCAGCTTGGAGCTCCCTCTAGCGTCGAGCACAGATACGCAGTATTTT,CASSLELPLASSTDTQYF
NA,TRBJ2-7,TRBV5-1,NA,TGCGCCAGCAGCTTGACATCTGTAGAGCGGTACGAGCAGTACTTC,CASSLTSVERYEQYF
NA,TRBJ2-6,TRBV5-4,NA,TGTGCCAGCAGCTCCAGGGGAGTCGGGGCCAACGTCCTGACTTTC,CASSSRGVGANVLTF
NA,TRBJ2-7,TRBV19,TRBD1,TGTGCCAGTAGCCTGGGGACAGGGAACTACGAGCAGTACTTC,CASSLGTGNYEQYF
NA,TRBJ1-2,TRBV27,NA,TGTGCCAGCAGTTTCCTCATTAGCCTCCGGACACTGCATAAGGGGGACTATGGCTACACCTTC,CASSFLISLRTLHKGDYGYTF
NA,TRBJ1-1,TRBV6-5,NA,TGTGCCAGCAGGGACCTCGGGCAGGGCTACACTGAAGCTTTCTTT,CASRDLGQGYTEAFF
NA,TRBJ1-3,TRBV5-6,TRBD1,TGTGCCAGCAGCCGTCGGACAGGGTCTTTAAACACCATATATTTT,CASSRRTGSLNTIYF
NA,TRBJ1-6,TRBV18,TRBD1,TGTGCCAGCTCACCTCAAGGACAGGGGAGTTCACCCCTCCACTTT,CASSPQGQGSSPLHF
once,TRBJ2-4,TRBV29-1,TRBD2,TGCAGCGTAGCGGGACTAGCAGGAGCCAAAAACATTCAGTACTTC,CSVAGLAGAKNIQYF
NA,TRBJ2-7,TRBV29-1,NA,TGCAGCGTTAACAGGGAGACCTACGAGCAGTACTTC,CSVNRETYEQYF
NA,TRBJ2-7,TRBV7-3,TRBD2,TGTGCCAGCAGCTCCGGGACTAGCGGGAGAGGGTACGAGCAGTACTTC,CASSSGTSGRGYEQYF
NA,TRBJ2-3,TRBV14,TRBD2,TGTGCCAGCAGCCAACCAAGATGGGGACTAGATCCAGATACGCAGTATTTT,CASSQPRWGLDPDTQYF
NA,TRBJ1-2,TRBV30,TRBD1,TGTGCCTGGAGTGCATTCGCGAGACAGGGGATTAACTATGGCTACACCTTC,CAWSAFARQGINYGYTF
NA,TRBJ1-5,TRBV6-5,TRBD1,TGTGCCAGCAGCGGTCGGGACAGATATCAGCCCCAGCATTTT,CASSGRDRYQPQHF
NA,TRBJ1-1,TRBV30,TRBD1,TGTGCCTGGAGTGGGTTCGACAGGGGGCGGGCTTTCTTT,CAWSGFDRGRAFF
NA,TRBJ1-1,TRBV5-1,TRBD1,TGCGCCAGCAGCTTAGAGGGGGCTCGGGACACTGAAGCTTTCTTT,CASSLEGARDTEAFF
NA,TRBJ2-7,TRBV7-3,TRBD2,TGTGCCAGCAGCTTAATGACTAGCGGGAAGGGCGAGCAGTACTTC,CASSLMTSGKGEQYF
NA,TRBJ1-6,TRBV9,NA,TGTGCCAGCAGTAACAGGCCCTATAATTCACCCCTCCACTTT,CASSNRPYNSPLHF
NA,TRBJ2-5,TRBV5-1,TRBD1,TGCGCCAGCAGTTCCGGACAGGAGATACAAGAGACCCAGTACTTC,CASSSGQEIQETQYF
NA,TRBJ2-7,TRBV3-1/TRBV3-2,TRBD2,TGTGCCAGCAGCCAGTCTAGCGGGAGCTTGGGTGAGCAGTACTTC,CASSQSSGSLGEQYF
NA,TRBJ2-4,TRBV7-9,TRBD2,TGTGCCAGCAGCTTAGTACTAGCGGGTATCAAAAACATTCAGTACTTC,CASSLVLAGIKNIQYF
NA,TRBJ2-2,TRBV7-3,NA,TGTGCCAGCAGCTTAGGGAGGAACACCGGGGAGCTGTTTTTT,CASSLGRNTGELFF
NA,TRBJ2-7,TRBV5-1,NA,TGCGCCAGCGGGAGTGGCCCCTACGAGCAGTACTTC,CASGSGPYEQYF
NA,TRBJ1-1,TRBV2,TRBD1,TGTGCCAGCAACGACTGGGACAGGGGAAGAACTGAAGCTTTCTTT,CASNDWDRGRTEAFF
many,TRBJ1-1,TRBV6-2/TRBV6-3,TRBD1,TGTGCCAGCAGTCCCGACCGGGACAGGGTTATTCGCGGAGCTTTCTTT,CASSPDRDRVIRGAFF
NA,TRBJ1-2,TRBV3-1/TRBV3-2,NA,TGTGCCAGCACCCCGGAGAGCCGGAACTATGGCTACACCTTC,CASTPESRNYGYTF
NA,TRBJ2-3,TRBV27,NA,TGTGCCAGCACCGAGACTGGGTCTACAGATACGCAGTATTTT,CASTETGSTDTQYF
NA,TRBJ1-3,TRBV28,NA,TGTGCCAGCGGGTTATCGACAGTCTCTGGAAACACCATATATTTT,CASGLSTVSGNTIYF
NA,TRBJ1-1,TRBV19,NA,TGTGCCAGTAGCACAGGGAGTTTTGTCACTGAAGCTTTCTTT,CASSTGSFVTEAFF
NA,TRBJ2-7,TRBV30,TRBD1,TGTGCCTGGGGACAGGGGGCCTACGAGCAGTACTTC,CAWGQGAYEQYF
NA,TRBJ1-1,TRBV30,NA,TGTGCCTGGAGTCACGTAGGGATCGGGATTGAAGCTTTCTTT,CAWSHVGIGIEAFF
NA,TRBJ1-1,TRBV19,NA,TGTGCCAGTAGTATAAATACGGGATTTATGATGTTTGAAGCTTTCTTT,CASSINTGFMMFEAFF
once,TRBJ1-1,TRBV4-2,NA,TGTGCCAGCAGCCAAGATAACAGGAACACTGAAGCTTTCTTT,CASSQDNRNTEAFF
NA,TRBJ1-2,TRBV9,TRBD1,TGTGCCAGCAGCGAGGGACAGTTCTATGGCTACACCTTC,CASSEGQFYGYTF
NA,TRBJ2-7,TRBV7-9,NA,TGTGCCAGCAGCCGGGACACTAACTCCTACGAGCAGTACTTC,CASSRDTNSYEQYF
NA,TRBJ2-5,TRBV4-1,NA,TGCGCCAGCAGCCAAGTTAGCTTCGAGACCCAGTACTTC,CASSQVSFETQYF
once,TRBJ2-5,TRBV6-5,NA,TGTGCCAGCGGAATTGGGACTCACCAAGAGACCCAGTACTTC,CASGIGTHQETQYF
NA,TRBJ1-3,TRBV30,NA,TGTGCCTGGACCACCCTCGGCTCTGGAAACACCATATATTTT,CAWTTLGSGNTIYF
NA,TRBJ2-3,TRBV6-1,TRBD1,TGTGCCAGCAGTGATTTCAACAGGGGGGCTGGGTATACGCAGTATTTT,CASSDFNRGAGYTQYF
NA,TRBJ2-1,TRBV6-1,TRBD2,TGTGCCAGCAGTGTCCGACCTAGCGGGGGGACCTACAATGAGCAGTTCTTC,CASSVRPSGGTYNEQFF
NA,TRBJ2-7,TRBV7-6,NA,TGTGCCAGCAGCCCTAACCGGGATTCCGAGCAGTACTTC,CASSPNRDSEQYF
NA,TRBJ2-3,TRBV30,NA,TGTGCCTGGGGGGAGCTTTTTGTGTATACGCAGTATTTT,CAWGELFVYTQYF
few,TRBJ2-2,TRBV2,TRBD1,TGTGCCAGGAGGACAGGGAAAAACGGGGAGCTGTTTTTT,CARRTGKNGELFF
NA,TRBJ2-3,TRBV6-4,TRBD1,TGTGCCAGCAGTGCTACAGGGGCGGCAGATACGCAGTATTTT,CASSATGAADTQYF
NA,TRBJ2-7,TRBV13,NA,TGTGCCAGCAGCTTACGGAAAAATAGCGGCCACGAGCAGTACTTC,CASSLRKNSGHEQYF
NA,TRBJ2-3,TRBV6-5,NA,TGTGCCAGCAGGAACAGGGATCGGTCAGATACGCAGTATTTT,CASRNRDRSDTQYF
NA,TRBJ1-2,TRBV5-1,TRBD1,TGCGCCAGCAGGCAGCCGGGACAGGGAACTGTTGGCTACACCTTC,CASRQPGQGTVGYTF
once,TRBJ2-7,TRBV27,NA,TGTGCCAGCAGTTACAGGGTCTCCTACGAGCAGTACTTC,CASSYRVSYEQYF
NA,TRBJ1-6,TRBV28,NA,TGTGCCAGCAGACGGCGGAATTCACCCCTCCACTTT,CASRRRNSPLHF